This T cell receptor beta chain was documented in a study of CD8 T cells in Susac syndrome. CDR1 SGHAT and CDR2 FQNNGV come from the germline V gene. Between the trimmed V and J ends, which lost 2 bases and 7 bases, there was a span of 18 bases. This CDR3 is built from 15 residues. Random hexamers primed reverse transcription of about 0.5 to 1 ug RNA. Amplification of TCR beta CDR3 by immunoSEQ multiplex PCR spanned 54 Vbeta and 13 Jbeta. MiXCR, run by TCRdb on the immunoSEQ multiplex PCR reads, gives a single entry per CDR3 protein. The table lists almost 450,000 distinct CDR3 sequences, about 85% of them singletons. Isolation of CD8+ and CD4+ T cells was performed negatively, whereas enrichment of TEMRA cells was done by FACS.

The gene calls are TRBV11-2 and TRBJ2-7; D is ambiguous. The clonotype comes from a human donor with multiple sclerosis. The material sequenced was CD8+ T cells from PBMCs. CDR3 loop: CASSLPDEAPSEQYF. For the CDR3, the DNA is TGTGCCAGCAGCTTACCCGACGAAGCCCCCTCGGAGCAGTACTTC.